This T cell receptor beta chain is drawn from a study of blood T cell repertoires in COVID-19. Study overall: COVID-19 samples collected from the United States, Italy and Spain covered acute and convalescent phases. In each case, the material was cDNA or gDNA derived from T cells, B-cell-depleted T cells, or PBMCs.

Authors' data handling: Estimated nucleated cell counts came from reference gene primer amplification. TCRdb's table, derived via immunoSEQ multiplex PCR, lists solely in-frame clones and lacks some. For V, J and clone size, that table is used; D and trimming come from the DNA. This table has approximately 89,000 clones, 78% appearing once. CDR1 and CDR2 from the germline V gene are SGHRS and YFSETQ. The trim removed 2 bases at V and 7 bases at J, leaving 7 bases unmatched. CDR3 size: 15 residues. The chain employs TRBV5-1 and TRBJ2-2; 8 nucleotides agree with TRBD2. Material for sequencing was peripheral blood. The TCR sequence derives from a man between 65 and 85 years old with COVID-19, enrolled during active disease. The CDR3 coding sequence is TGCGCCAGCAGCTTTGCCGGGACTAGTGGCGGGGAGCTGTTTTTT. Translated: CASSFAGTSGGELFF.